The 20 T cell receptor beta chains below come from one sample, sequenced in a study of cytomegalovirus exposure and HLA in healthy donors. The PCR used 60 Vbeta and 13 Jbeta primers. Here immunoSEQ multiplex PCR was the method, and the copy in TCRdb shows in-frame clones only, minus some. The repertoire has 100,000 to 150,000 clones, 60% to 80% of them found once; the top ten carry under 1.5%. The sample comprised PBMCs. The receptors derive from a female donor in good health and CMV-seronegative.

The chain recombines TRBV4-3 with TRBJ2-7; TRBD2 agrees at 8 bases. This CDR3 is built from 15 residues. Germline CDR1 reads LGHNA; CDR2 reads YSLEER. V was pared by 4 bases and J by 0 bases, with 5 bases of the junction left unmatched. The CDR3 reads CASSLGSGGSYEQYF. The CDR3 region has the DNA TGCGCCAGCAGCCTGGGCAGCGGGGGCTCCTACGAGCAGTACTTC.

In DNA form, the CDR3 reads TGTGCCAGCAGTTTTAGGCAGGGGTATCCAGATACGCAGTATTTT. Amino acid sequence: CASSFRQGYPDTQYF. This rearrangement joins TRBV27 to TRBJ2-3, with TRBD1 as a possible D gene (6 bases). Trimming stripped 3 bases from V and 4 bases from J, with 14 bases between. The CDR3 is 15 residues long. Germline V gives CDR1 MNHEY, CDR2 SMNVEV (reference sequence).

This clone showed up just a few times. The genes are TRBV29-1 and TRBJ2-1, with D maybe TRBD2 (6 bases). The germline V gene has CDR1 SQVTM and CDR2 ANQGSEA. Between the trimmed V and J ends, which lost 5 bases and 7 bases, there was a span of 15 bases. The CDR3 is 13 residues long. The CDR3 coding sequence is TGCAGCGTTATACTACGGGGGTGGAATGAGCAGTTCTTC. Amino acid sequence: CSVILRGWNEQFF.

CDR3 nucleotides: TGTGCCAGCAGCTCCCACAGGGCAGGAACTGAAGCTTTCTTT. Translation: CASSSHRAGTEAFF. The chain has TRBV9 and TRBJ1-1; perhaps TRBD1 as D (6 bases). Germline V gene lookup returns CDR1 SGDLS and CDR2 YYNGEE. Trimming took off 4 bases at V and 5 bases at J, with 15 bases between the two ends. This CDR3 comprises 14 residues.

The chain joins TRBV10-3 to TRBJ2-4, with 8 bases fitting TRBD1. The germline gives CDR1 ENHRY, CDR2 SYGVKD. J gave up 0 bases and V 2 bases, and 9 bases lay outside the gene matches. This CDR3 region has 18 residues. CDR3 loop: CAISEGQGKGLAKNIQYF. DNA of the CDR3: TGTGCCATCAGTGAGGGACAGGGCAAGGGGTTAGCCAAAAACATTCAGTACTTC.

V is TRBV4-3 and J is TRBJ2-1, with 7 bases aligning to TRBD2. Germline assignment: CDR1 LGHNA and CDR2 YSLEER. CDR3 length: 16 amino acids. V shed 1 base, J shed 2 bases, and the junction held 5 bases outside the gene matches. In nucleotides, the CDR3 is TGCGCCAGCAGCCAAGTTCTGGGGACTACCTACAATGAGCAGTTCTTC. Translated: CASSQVLGTTYNEQFF.

The chain couples TRBV9 to TRBJ2-3, with 8 bases that match TRBD2. V lost 4 bases, J lost 2 bases, and 18 bases stayed unmatched. The CDR3 totals 19 residues. CDR1 SGDLS and CDR2 YYNGEE come from the germline V gene. In DNA, the CDR3 is TGTGCCAGCAGCACCAGTCCCGGGACTAGAGCAGTACTCACAGATACGCAGTATTTT. This encodes CASSTSPGTRAVLTDTQYF.

This chain uses TRBV11-2 with TRBJ2-1, with 11 bases fitting TRBD2. This CDR3 region has 14 residues. J gave up 7 bases and V 5 bases, and 4 bases lay outside the gene matches. The germline V gene encodes CDR1 SGHAT and CDR2 FQNNGV. The CDR3 region is CASSRGLAGNEQFF. CDR3 nucleotides: TGTGCCAGCAGCCGCGGACTAGCGGGTAATGAGCAGTTCTTC.

The V call is TRBV6-1, the J call TRBJ2-4; possible D gene TRBD1, 6 bases. V gave up 6 bases and J gave up 1 base, with 13 bases separating them. Germline CDR1 MNHNS, CDR2 SASEGT. The CDR3 is 15 residues long. The CDR3 sequence is CASRPPDRAKNIQYF. The DNA for the CDR3 is TGTGCCAGCAGACCCCCCGACAGGGCCAAAAACATTCAGTACTTC.

The chain recombines TRBV2 with TRBJ1-5, with a weak D call TRBD1 (5 bases). V dropped 3 bases and J dropped 0 bases, with 9 bases sitting between them. CDR1 is SNHLY and CDR2 is FYNNEI in the germline V gene. The CDR3 extends over 15 amino acids. The CDR3 sequence: CASSELGLSNQPQHF. The CDR3 nucleotides read TGTGCCAGCAGTGAGTTGGGACTTAGCAATCAGCCCCAGCATTTT.

The V and J genes are TRBV4-3 and TRBJ1-6; D ambiguous. Trimming cost V 4 bases and J 8 bases, with 9 bases left between them. The germline CDR1 and CDR2 sequences are LGHNA and YSLEER. This CDR3 is built from 13 residues. The CDR3 here is CASSREVDSPLHF. The CDR3 DNA reads as TGCGCCAGCAGCCGGGAGGTGGATTCACCCCTCCACTTT.

This sequence joins TRBV5-1 and TRBJ2-7; 7 positions match TRBD2. CDR1 SGHRS and CDR2 YFSETQ come from the germline V gene. This CDR3 spans 13 amino acids. J was trimmed by 0 bases and V by 6 bases; bases with no gene match: 3. CDR3 sequence reads: CASTGTTSYEQYF. The DNA for the CDR3 is TGCGCCAGCACCGGGACTACCTCCTACGAGCAGTACTTC.

This clone has more than one count but fewer than ten. This sequence joins TRBV18 and TRBJ2-1, with D tentatively TRBD1 (5 bases). Germline loops: CDR1 KGHSH, CDR2 LQKENI. This CDR3 is built from 13 residues. V lost 4 bases and J lost 6, with 10 bases in between. CDR3 in DNA: TGTGCCAGCTCACTGGGGCCGGCCAATGAGCAGTTCTTC. As protein: CASSLGPANEQFF.

This chain connects TRBV28 to TRBJ1-5; a possible D gene is TRBD1 (6 bases). V dropped 2 bases and J dropped 6 bases, with 14 bases sitting between them. This CDR3 is 15 amino acids long. Germline values: CDR1 MDHEN, CDR2 SYDVKM. CDR3 sequence reads: CASSLRGIVGQPQHF. CDR3 DNA: TGTGCCAGCAGTTTAAGGGGGATAGTAGGTCAGCCCCAGCATTTT. Variable domain in full (rest from reference TRBV28 and TRBJ1-5): DVKVTQSSRYLVKRTGEKVFLECVQDMDHENMFWYRQDPGLGLRLIYFSYDVKMKEKGDIPEGYSVSREKKERFSLILESASTNQTSMYLCASSLRGIVGQPQHFGDGTRLSIL.

The CDR3 loop is CASSLRAGGPGEQFF. CDR3 coding DNA: TGTGCCAGCAGCCTGAGGGCGGGAGGGCCGGGTGAGCAGTTCTTC. The chain links TRBV2 to TRBJ2-1; 9 nucleotides line up with TRBD2. The CDR3 is 15 residues long. Germline V CDR1 and CDR2: SNHLY, FYNNEI. The J segment lost 9 bases and the V segment lost 6 bases, leaving 12 bases of the junction unmatched. Combining the CDR3 with reference TRBV2 and TRBJ2-1 gives the whole variable domain EPEVTQTPSHQVTQMGQEVILRCVPISNHLYFYWYRQILGQKVEFLVSFYNNEISEKSEIFDDQFSVERPDGSNFTLKIRSTKLEDSAMYFCASSLRAGGPGEQFFGPGTRLTVL.

In its sample, this clone was seen many times. The rearrangement uses TRBV5-4 and TRBJ1-1, with D perhaps matching TRBD1 (6 bases). V lost 4 bases and J lost 4, with 14 bases in between. CDR1 is SGHNT, CDR2 YYREEE, per germline (reference sequence). The CDR3 runs to 14 residues. The CDR3 spells CASSGTGSSTEAFF. CDR3 sequence (DNA): TGTGCCAGCAGCGGAACAGGGTCGAGCACTGAAGCTTTCTTT.

CDR3 sequence reads: CASSPGHLSSYNEQFF. CDR3 in DNA: TGTGCCAGCAGCCCGGGACACCTTTCCTCCTACAATGAGCAGTTCTTC. The rearrangement links TRBV7-9 to TRBJ2-1; D is possibly TRBD1 (6 bases). The CDR3 is 16 amino acids. V lost 5 bases and J 0 bases, leaving 14 bases between the germline ends. Germline lookup yields CDR1 SEHNR and CDR2 FQNEAQ (reference sequence).

A single count supports this clone. The chain carries TRBV9 and TRBJ1-1, with D perhaps matching TRBD1 (5 bases). The CDR3 contains 16 residues. Trimming cost V 0 bases and J 5 bases, with 17 bases left between them. From germline, CDR1 is SGDLS and CDR2 YYNGEE. The CDR3: CASSVDGGGGGTEAFF. As DNA, the CDR3 is TGTGCCAGCAGCGTAGACGGGGGAGGCGGAGGAACTGAAGCTTTCTTT. Drawing the rest from reference TRBV9 and TRBJ1-1, the complete variable domain is DSGVTQTPKHLITATGQRVTLRCSPRSGDLSVYWYQQSLDQGLQFLIQYYNGEERAKGNILERFSAQQFPDLHSELNLSSLELGDSALYFCASSVDGGGGGTEAFFGQGTRLTVV.

This chain uses TRBV28 with TRBJ1-5; possible D gene TRBD1, 6 bases. In germline, CDR1 is MDHEN, CDR2 SYDVKM. Trimming left V 6 bases short and J 3 bases short, with 9 bases between. The CDR3 contains 13 residues. The CDR3 bases are TGTGCCAGCAGGACAGGAGACAATCAGCCCCAGCATTTT. Amino acid sequence: CASRTGDNQPQHF.

The rearrangement links TRBV6-5 to TRBJ2-7; perhaps TRBD2 as D (6 bases). The CDR3 spans 15 residues. The V gene's germline CDR1 is MNHEY and CDR2 SVGAGI. Trimming cost V 0 bases and J 0 bases, with 9 bases left between them. The CDR3 bases are TGTGCCAGCAGTTACTCGGTAGCGGACTCCTACGAGCAGTACTTC. Protein product: CASSYSVADSYEQYF.